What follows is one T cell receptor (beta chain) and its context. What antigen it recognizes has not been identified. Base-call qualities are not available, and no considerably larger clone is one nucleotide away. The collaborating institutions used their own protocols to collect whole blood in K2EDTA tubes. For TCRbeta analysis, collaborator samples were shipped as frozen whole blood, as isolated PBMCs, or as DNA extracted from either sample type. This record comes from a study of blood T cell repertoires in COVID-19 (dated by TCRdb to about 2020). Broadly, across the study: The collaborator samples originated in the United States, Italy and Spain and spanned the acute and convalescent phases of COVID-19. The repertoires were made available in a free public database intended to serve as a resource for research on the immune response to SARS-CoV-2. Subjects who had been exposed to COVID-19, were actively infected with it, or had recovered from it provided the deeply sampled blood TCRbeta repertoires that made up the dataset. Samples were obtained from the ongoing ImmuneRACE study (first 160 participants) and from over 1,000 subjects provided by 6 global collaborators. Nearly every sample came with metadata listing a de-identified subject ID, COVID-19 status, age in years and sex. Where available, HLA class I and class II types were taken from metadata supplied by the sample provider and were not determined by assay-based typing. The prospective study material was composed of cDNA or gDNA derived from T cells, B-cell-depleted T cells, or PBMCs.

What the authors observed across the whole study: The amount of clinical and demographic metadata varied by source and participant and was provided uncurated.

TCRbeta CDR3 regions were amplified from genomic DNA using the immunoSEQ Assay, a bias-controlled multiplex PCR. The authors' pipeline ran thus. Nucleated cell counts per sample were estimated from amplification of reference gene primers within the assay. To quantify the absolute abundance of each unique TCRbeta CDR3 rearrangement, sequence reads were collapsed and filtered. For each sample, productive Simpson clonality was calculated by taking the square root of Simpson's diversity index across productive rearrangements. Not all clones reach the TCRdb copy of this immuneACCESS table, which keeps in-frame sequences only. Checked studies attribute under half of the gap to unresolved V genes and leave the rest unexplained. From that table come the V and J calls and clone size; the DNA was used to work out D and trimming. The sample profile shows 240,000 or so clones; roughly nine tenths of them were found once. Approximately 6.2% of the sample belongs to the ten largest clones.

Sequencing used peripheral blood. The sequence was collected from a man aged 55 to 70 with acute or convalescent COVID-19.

The sequenced DNA is TGTGCCAGCAGTTCGTATTCGGAGGGCGCTAATGAAAAACTGTTTTTT. It encodes CASSSYSEGANEKLFF. The chain was built from TRBV6-2 or TRBV6-3 and TRBJ1-4, with the D gene too uncertain to name. CDR3 length: 16 amino acids, cysteine to phenylalanine. Solely the CDR3 DNA is kept, with 48 bases framed from the first base. Looking up the germline V gene yields CDR1 MNHEY and CDR2 SVGEGT. V sheds 4 bases and J sheds 3 bases, leaving 15 bases between their ends.